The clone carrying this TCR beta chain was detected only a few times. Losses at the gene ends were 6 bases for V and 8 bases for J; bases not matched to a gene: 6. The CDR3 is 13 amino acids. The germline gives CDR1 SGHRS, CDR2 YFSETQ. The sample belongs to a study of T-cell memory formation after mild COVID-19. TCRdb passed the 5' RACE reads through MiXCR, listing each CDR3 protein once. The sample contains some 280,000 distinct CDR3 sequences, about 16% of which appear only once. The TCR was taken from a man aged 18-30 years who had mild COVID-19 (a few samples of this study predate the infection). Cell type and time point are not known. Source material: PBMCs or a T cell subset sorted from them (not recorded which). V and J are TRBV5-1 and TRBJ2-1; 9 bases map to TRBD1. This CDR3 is CASKDRGWDEQFF. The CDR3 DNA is TGCGCCAGCAAGGACAGGGGATGGGATGAGCAGTTCTTC.